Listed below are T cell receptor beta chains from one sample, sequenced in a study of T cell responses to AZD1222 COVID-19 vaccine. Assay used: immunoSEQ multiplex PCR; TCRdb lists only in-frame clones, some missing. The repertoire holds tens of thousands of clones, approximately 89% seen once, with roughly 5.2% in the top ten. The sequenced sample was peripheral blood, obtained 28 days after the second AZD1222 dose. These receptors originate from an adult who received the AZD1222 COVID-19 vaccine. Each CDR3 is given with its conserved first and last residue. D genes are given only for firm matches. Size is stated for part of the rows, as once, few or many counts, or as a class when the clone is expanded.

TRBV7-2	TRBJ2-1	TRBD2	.	CASSLGSGGTYNEQFF	TGTGCCAGCAGCTTAGGTTCGGGGGGGACCTACAATGAGCAGTTCTTC
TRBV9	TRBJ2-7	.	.	CASSVAYGDGEQYF	TGTGCCAGCAGCGTAGCTTATGGGGACGGCGAGCAGTACTTC
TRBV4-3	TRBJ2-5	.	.	CASVIEDGSQETQYF	TGCGCCAGCGTAATAGAGGACGGTTCCCAAGAGACCCAGTACTTC
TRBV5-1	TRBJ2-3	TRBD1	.	CASSLEQGIGTDTQYF	TGCGCCAGCAGCTTGGAACAGGGGATCGGCACAGATACGCAGTATTTT
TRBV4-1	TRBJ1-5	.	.	CASSQDLQPRQPQHF	TGCGCCAGCAGCCAAGACTTGCAGCCCAGGCAGCCCCAGCATTTT
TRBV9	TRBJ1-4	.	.	CASSTRDIINEKLFF	TGTGCCAGCAGCACCCGGGACATTATTAATGAAAAACTGTTTTTT
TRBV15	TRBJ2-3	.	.	CATSKEAGSDTQYF	TGTGCCACCAGCAAGGAGGCGGGTTCAGATACGCAGTATTTT
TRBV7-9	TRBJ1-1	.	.	CASSEQGVNTEAFF	TGTGCCAGCAGTGAACAAGGGGTGAACACTGAAGCTTTCTTT
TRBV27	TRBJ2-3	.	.	CASSLSDSTDTQYF	TGTGCCAGCAGTTTATCCGATAGCACAGATACGCAGTATTTT
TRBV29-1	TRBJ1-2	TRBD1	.	CSVFRPGQGKIYGYTF	TGCAGCGTTTTCCGCCCGGGACAGGGTAAAATCTATGGCTACACCTTC
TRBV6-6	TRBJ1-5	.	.	CASGGASNQPQHF	TGTGCCAGCGGAGGAGCCAGCAATCAGCCCCAGCATTTT
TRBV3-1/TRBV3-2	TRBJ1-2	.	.	CASSQGRPDLYGYTF	TGTGCCAGCAGCCAGGGCAGACCGGACCTCTATGGCTACACCTTC
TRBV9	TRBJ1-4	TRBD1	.	CASSKGQGPIDEKLFF	TGTGCCAGCAGCAAGGGACAGGGGCCTATAGATGAAAAACTGTTTTTT
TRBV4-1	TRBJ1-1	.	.	CASSQGWGITEAFF	TGCGCCAGCAGCCAAGGTTGGGGGATCACTGAAGCTTTCTTT
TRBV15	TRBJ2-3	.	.	CATSRPRTDTQYF	TGTGCCACCAGCAGGCCAAGGACAGATACGCAGTATTTT
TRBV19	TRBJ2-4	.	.	CASRGRGTVSAKNIQYF	TGTGCCAGTAGGGGACGAGGTACGGTTTCAGCCAAAAACATTCAGTACTTC
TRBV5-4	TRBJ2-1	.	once	CASSLGGYNDNEQFF	TGTGCCAGCAGCTTGGGTGGGTACAACGACAATGAGCAGTTCTTC
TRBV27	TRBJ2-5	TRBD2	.	CASSISGGARQETQYF	TGTGCCAGCAGCATCAGCGGGGGGGCCCGCCAAGAGACCCAGTACTTC
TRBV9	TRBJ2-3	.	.	CASSVLPATDTQYF	TGTGCCAGCAGCGTACTACCCGCCACAGATACGCAGTATTTT
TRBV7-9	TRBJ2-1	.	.	CASSQNYNEQFF	TGTGCCAGCAGCCAGAACTACAATGAGCAGTTCTTC
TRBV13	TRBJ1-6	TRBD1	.	CASSPRDRVNSPLHF	TGTGCCAGCAGCCCCCGGGACAGGGTTAATTCACCCCTCCACTTT
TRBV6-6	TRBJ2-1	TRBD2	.	CASSRGLAGGTYNEQFF	TGTGCCAGCAGTCGAGGACTAGCGGGGGGGACCTACAATGAGCAGTTCTTC
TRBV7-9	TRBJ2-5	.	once	CASSFPVGQETQYF	TGTGCCAGCAGCTTTCCGGTTGGGCAAGAGACCCAGTACTTC
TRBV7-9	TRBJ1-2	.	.	CASSLSWGAHGYTF	TGTGCCAGCAGCTTAAGTTGGGGGGCGCATGGCTACACCTTC